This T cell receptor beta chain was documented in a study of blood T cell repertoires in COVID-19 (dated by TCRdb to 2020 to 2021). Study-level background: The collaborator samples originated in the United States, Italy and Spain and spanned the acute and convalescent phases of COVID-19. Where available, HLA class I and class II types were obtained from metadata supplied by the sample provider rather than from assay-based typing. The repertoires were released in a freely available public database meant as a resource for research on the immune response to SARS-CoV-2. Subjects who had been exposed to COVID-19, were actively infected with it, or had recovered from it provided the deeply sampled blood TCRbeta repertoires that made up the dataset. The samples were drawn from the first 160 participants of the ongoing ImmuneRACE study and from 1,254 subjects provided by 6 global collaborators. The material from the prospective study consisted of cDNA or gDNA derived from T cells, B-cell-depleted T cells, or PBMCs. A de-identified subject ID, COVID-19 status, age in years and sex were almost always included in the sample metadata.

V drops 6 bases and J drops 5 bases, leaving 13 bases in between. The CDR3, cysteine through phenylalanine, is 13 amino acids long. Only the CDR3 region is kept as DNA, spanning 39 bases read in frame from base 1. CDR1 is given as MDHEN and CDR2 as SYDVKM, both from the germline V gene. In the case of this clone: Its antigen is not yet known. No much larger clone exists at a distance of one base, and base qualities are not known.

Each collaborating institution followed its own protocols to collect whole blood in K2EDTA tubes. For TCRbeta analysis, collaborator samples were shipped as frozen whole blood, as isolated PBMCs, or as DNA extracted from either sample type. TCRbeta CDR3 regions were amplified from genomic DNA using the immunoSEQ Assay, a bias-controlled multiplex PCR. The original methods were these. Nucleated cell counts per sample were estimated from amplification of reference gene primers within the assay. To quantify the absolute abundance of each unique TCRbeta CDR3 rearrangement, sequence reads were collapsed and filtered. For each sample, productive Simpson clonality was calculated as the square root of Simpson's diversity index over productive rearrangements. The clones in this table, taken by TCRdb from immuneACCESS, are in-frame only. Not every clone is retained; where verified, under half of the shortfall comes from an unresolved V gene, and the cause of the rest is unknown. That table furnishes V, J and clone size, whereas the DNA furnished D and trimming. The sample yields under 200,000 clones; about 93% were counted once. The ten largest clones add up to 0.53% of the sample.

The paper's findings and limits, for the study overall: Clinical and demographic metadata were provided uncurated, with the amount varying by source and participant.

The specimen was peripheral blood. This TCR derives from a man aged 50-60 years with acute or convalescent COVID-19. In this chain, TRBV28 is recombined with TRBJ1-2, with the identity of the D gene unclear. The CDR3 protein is CASRHTASYGYTF. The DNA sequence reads TGTGCCAGCAGGCATACCGCCAGTTATGGCTACACCTTC.